The 28 T cell receptor beta chains below were found in one sample sequenced in a study of blood T cells in healthy people across ages. For the second PCR, which ran for roughly 6 to 12 cycles, a sample-barcoded 5' primer and a J-beta primer mix were used. Each CDR3 protein is one row after TCRdb ran MiXCR on the 5' RACE reads. The sample records about 1.1 million distinct CDR3 sequences, under 40% being singletons. Sample: blood. The receptors originated from a man aged 18-30 years in good health.

The rearrangement links TRBV12-3 or TRBV12-4 to TRBJ1-1, with 8 bases aligning to TRBD1. The trim removed 2 bases at V and 0 bases at J, leaving 8 bases unmatched. The CDR3 sequence is 17 residues long. Written as DNA, the CDR3 is TGTGCCAGCAGTTTACCCGGGACAGGAGTTGTGAACACTGAAGCTTTCTTT. It encodes CASSLPGTGVVNTEAFF.

This clonotype was detected only a few times. The chain joins TRBV4-2 to TRBJ1-2; D is ambiguous. This CDR3 spans 14 amino acids. V gave up 1 base and J gave up 2 bases, with 8 bases separating them. CDR1 LGHNA and CDR2 YNFKEQ come from the germline V gene. The CDR3 reads CASSQADANYGYTF. CDR3 coding DNA: TGTGCCAGCAGCCAAGCTGACGCAAACTATGGCTACACCTTC.

As concerns this clonotype: Compared with germline, one end of the junction differs, possibly owing to a read error. This chain links TRBV27 with TRBJ1-1, with 7 positions matching TRBD1. CDR3 length equals 14 residues. CDR1 is MNHEY, CDR2 SMNVEV, per germline (reference sequence). The CDR3 here is CASSNQGGNAEAFF. The CDR3, as DNA: TGTGCCAGCAGTAACCAGGGGGGGAACGCTGAAGCTTTCTTT.

DNA for the CDR3: TGTGCCAGCAGTCCCCCACCCGGGTACTTAGTCTATGGCTACACCTTC. Translated: CASSPPPGYLVYGYTF. The chain couples TRBV6-6 to TRBJ1-2; D is undetermined. The V gene's germline CDR1 is MNHNY and CDR2 SVGAGI (reference sequence). The CDR3 consists of 16 residues. V lost 5 bases to trimming and J lost 4 bases, with 20 bases between them.

The table lists this clonotype with a few counts. The chain has TRBV4-2 and TRBJ1-2; a possible D gene is TRBD1 (5 bases). This CDR3 contains 17 residues. CDR1 and CDR2 from the germline V gene are LGHNA and YNFKEQ. Trimming took off 1 base at V and 0 bases at J, with 15 bases between the two ends. CDR3 DNA sequence: TGTGCCAGCAGCCAAGCTCTCAACCTGGGGGCTAACTATGGCTACACCTTC. Its translation: CASSQALNLGANYGYTF.

V is TRBV10-3 and J is TRBJ2-3; no reliable D call. The CDR3 is 19 residues long. The V and J ends lost 3 bases and 2 bases respectively, with 24 bases between them. The germline gives CDR1 ENHRY, CDR2 SYGVKD. The CDR3 sequence is CAISDPPNLQAPNTDTQYF. The CDR3 DNA is TGTGCCATCAGTGATCCCCCTAATTTGCAGGCGCCGAACACAGATACGCAGTATTTT.

J is TRBJ2-5 and V is TRBV7-2; D ambiguous. Trimming pared 2 bases from V and 5 bases from J, leaving 9 bases between. This CDR3 spans 13 amino acids. Germline CDR1 reads SGHTA; CDR2 reads FQGNSA. CDR3 loop: CASSLQLGETQYF. Written as DNA, the CDR3 is TGTGCCAGCAGCTTACAGCTTGGGGAGACCCAGTACTTC. The variable domain in full, with the rest retrieved from reference TRBV7-2 and TRBJ2-5, is GAGVSQSPSNKVTEKGKDVELRCDPISGHTALYWYRQSLGQGLEFLIYFQGNSAPDKSGLPSDRFSAERTGGSVSTLTIQRTQQEDSAVYLCASSLQLGETQYFGPGTRLLVL.

The CDR3 bases are TGTGCCAGCAGCTTCGGCAGGGGGCTTGGCACTGAAGCTTTCTTT. Encoded protein: CASSFGRGLGTEAFF. V usage is TRBV7-9 and J usage is TRBJ1-1, with TRBD1 matching 8 bases. The V gene end was trimmed by 3 bases and the J gene end by 4 bases; junction bases not matched to a gene: 7. Germline values: CDR1 SEHNR, CDR2 FQNEAQ (reference sequence). CDR3 size: 15 residues.

The chain has TRBV19 and TRBJ2-1; 8 nucleotides agree with TRBD2. The germline V gene has CDR1 LNHDA and CDR2 SQIVND (reference sequence). V trimming: 1 base; J trimming: 4 bases; junction bases outside the gene matches: 3. This CDR3 region has 15 residues. CDR3 bases: TGTGCCAGTAGTATAGCTAGCGGGCATTACAATGAGCAGTTCTTC. It is translated as CASSIASGHYNEQFF.

The gene calls are TRBV30 and TRBJ2-1, with 9 bases fitting TRBD1. Germline V gives CDR1 GTSNPN, CDR2 SVGIG (reference sequence). This CDR3 contains 16 residues. V lost 2 bases to trimming and J lost 8 bases; unmatched junction nucleotides: 13. The CDR3 is CAWSPPTSDRGDEQFF. CDR3 DNA: TGTGCCTGGAGTCCACCAACCTCGGACAGGGGCGATGAGCAGTTCTTC.

The gene calls are TRBV20-1 and TRBJ1-1, with 10 nucleotides matching TRBD1. The germline gives CDR1 DFQATT, CDR2 SNEGSKA (reference sequence). The CDR3 has 18 residues. With V trimmed by 3 bases and J by 1 base, 14 bases remained unmatched. The CDR3 loop reads CSARDLLRQGATNTEAFF. In nucleotides, the CDR3 is TGCAGTGCTAGGGACCTACTCCGACAGGGGGCTACGAACACTGAAGCTTTCTTT.

V gene TRBV6-2 or TRBV6-3 combines with J gene TRBJ1-1; D ambiguous. This CDR3 region has 11 residues. The V and J ends lost 6 bases and 8 bases respectively, with 10 bases between them. Germline V gives CDR1 MNHEY, CDR2 SVGEGT. The DNA of the CDR3 is TGTGCCAGCAGAGGCATGTCGGAAGCTTTCTTT. Protein sequence: CASRGMSEAFF.

This clonotype was observed a few times. The rearrangement links TRBV4-3 to TRBJ1-5; D is unresolved. The CDR3 is 16 residues long. Deletions cut 1 base from V and 1 base from J, with 11 bases between. Germline V CDR1 and CDR2: LGHNA, YSLEER. The CDR3 DNA is TGCGCCAGCAGCCAAGTATACGGCGTGAGCAATCAGCCCCAGCATTTT. It encodes CASSQVYGVSNQPQHF.

The rearrangement links TRBV20-1 to TRBJ1-1; no clear D gene. Germline V CDR1 and CDR2: DFQATT, SNEGSKA (reference sequence). The CDR3 is made up of 11 amino acids. Deletions cut 5 bases from V and 8 bases from J, with 12 bases between. CDR3 residues: CSALEDAEAFF. The CDR3 DNA follows: TGCAGTGCTTTGGAGGACGCGGAAGCTTTCTTT.

This clonotype was found a few times. This chain joins TRBV4-2 and TRBJ2-1; D possibly matches TRBD1 or TRBD2 (7 bases each). Trimming took off 4 bases at V and 5 bases at J, with 21 bases between the two ends. The CDR3 has 17 residues. Germline-derived CDR1 and CDR2 are LGHNA and YNFKEQ. The CDR3 DNA reads as TGTGCCAGCAGCCCAAAAGGAGGGAGGGGGCTGGACAATGAGCAGTTCTTC. Translation gives CASSPKGGRGLDNEQFF.

This clonotype was detected a few times. This rearrangement joins TRBV29-1 to TRBJ1-1; D is ambiguous. The germline CDR1 and CDR2 sequences are SQVTM and ANQGSEA. The CDR3 consists of 12 residues. The V gene lost 8 bases and the J gene lost 5 bases, with 15 bases spanning the gap. CDR3: CSSSPGGTEAFF. The CDR3 DNA follows: TGCAGCTCGTCCCCCGGAGGGACTGAAGCTTTCTTT. The full variable domain, with the rest looked up from reference TRBV29-1 and TRBJ1-1, is SAVISQKPSRDICQRGTSLTIQCQVDSQVTMMFWYRQQPGQSLTLIATANQGSEATYESGFVIDKFPISRPNLTFSTLTVSNMSPEDSSIYLCSSSPGGTEAFFGQGTRLTVV.

The genes are TRBV6-5 and TRBJ1-6; TRBD1 might be the D (5 bases). This CDR3 is built from 15 residues. Germline V gene lookup returns CDR1 MNHEY and CDR2 SVGAGI. The V and J ends lost 0 bases and 9 bases respectively, with 12 bases between them. CDR3 sequence: CASSYSTERGSPLHF. For the CDR3, the DNA is TGTGCCAGCAGTTACTCGACCGAAAGGGGTTCACCCCTCCACTTT.

The chain joins TRBV27 to TRBJ2-3; TRBD1 is a possible D gene (5 bases). In germline, CDR1 is MNHEY, CDR2 SMNVEV (reference sequence). Trimming removed 5 bases from V and 5 bases from J, with 17 bases in between. This CDR3 has 15 residues. CDR3 bases: TGTGCCAGCAGTCCAACAGGAAGCCCTATAGATACGCAGTATTTT. Encoded protein: CASSPTGSPIDTQYF.

CDR3: CSAGTSGAYNEQFF. DNA for the CDR3: TGCAGTGCTGGGACTAGCGGGGCCTACAATGAGCAGTTCTTC. The chain is built from TRBV20-1 and TRBJ2-1; TRBD2 agrees at 13 bases. The CDR3 loop spans 14 amino acids. V shed 5 bases and J 2 bases; nucleotides not matched to a gene: 0. CDR1 is DFQATT, CDR2 SNEGSKA, per germline (reference sequence).

The sample holds many counts of this clonotype. The chain combines TRBV12-3 or TRBV12-4 with TRBJ1-6, with D perhaps matching TRBD1 (6 bases). V lost 4 bases to trimming and J lost 9 bases, with 13 bases between them. The CDR3 is 14 amino acids. CDR3 loop: CASSSGAVGSPLHF. The CDR3 DNA sequence: TGTGCCAGCAGTTCGGGGGCTGTCGGTTCACCCCTCCACTTT.

This clonotype was detected only a few times. J is TRBJ1-2 and V is TRBV20-1; D uncertain. Germline V gene data show CDR1 as DFQATT and CDR2 as SNEGSKA (reference sequence). This CDR3 is built from 14 residues. Trimming stripped 6 bases from V and 3 bases from J, with 17 bases between. CDR3 coding DNA: TGCAGTGCGAAAATATCTGGGGTTGACTATGGCTACACCTTC. Translation: CSAKISGVDYGYTF.

This clonotype has just a few counts. The chain employs TRBV5-5 and TRBJ1-4, with 8 bases lining up with TRBD1. V trimming: 4 bases; J trimming: 4 bases; junction bases outside the gene matches: 3. Germline lookup yields CDR1 SGHKS and CDR2 YYEKEE (reference sequence). This CDR3 has 14 residues. This CDR3 is CASSRTGLNEKLFF. The CDR3 coding sequence is TGTGCCAGCAGCCGGACAGGGCTTAATGAAAAACTGTTTTTT.

The rearrangement links TRBV3-1 to TRBJ2-1; no clear D. V was shortened by 4 bases and J by 0 bases, with 16 bases between the two germline ends. The CDR3 loop spans 17 amino acids. Germline values: CDR1 LGHDT, CDR2 YNNKEL (reference sequence). The CDR3 loop is CASSLLKRRFSYNEQFF. CDR3 sequence (DNA): TGTGCCAGCAGCCTCTTGAAAAGAAGGTTCTCCTACAATGAGCAGTTCTTC.

This clonotype has a count of ten or more. V gene TRBV7-2 combines with J gene TRBJ2-3; TRBD1 is a possible D gene (5 bases). The germline V and J ends were trimmed by 2 bases and 6 bases, with 30 bases remaining between them. This CDR3 is built from 20 residues. In germline, CDR1 is SGHTA, CDR2 FQGNSA. CDR3 DNA: TGTGCCAGCAGCTTATTTTCCGGGCAGGGTTTTCTTCTTACGTCGGATACGCAGTATTTT. The encoded protein is CASSLFSGQGFLLTSDTQYF.

The table lists this clonotype with many counts. The chain is built from TRBV5-1 and TRBJ2-5; D may be TRBD1 (5 bases). Germline assignment: CDR1 SGHRS and CDR2 YFSETQ. This CDR3 contains 14 residues. Trimming took off 0 bases at V and 2 bases at J, with 8 bases between the two ends. CDR3 sequence: CASSLVDSQETQYF. For the CDR3, the DNA is TGCGCCAGCAGCTTGGTTGACAGTCAAGAGACCCAGTACTTC. Full variable domain (outside the CDR3, taken from reference TRBV5-1 and TRBJ2-5): KAGVTQTPRYLIKTRGQQVTLSCSPISGHRSVSWYQQTPGQGLQFLFEYFSETQRNKGNFPGRFSGRQFSNSRSEMNVSTLELGDSALYLCASSLVDSQETQYFGPGTRLLVL.

This clonotype was counted between two and nine times. The V gene is TRBV11-1, the J gene TRBJ1-2; TRBD1 is a possible D gene (5 bases). V shed 1 base and J shed 5 bases, with 14 bases lying between them. From germline, CDR1 is SGHAT and CDR2 FQDESV (reference sequence). The CDR3 contains 15 residues. CDR3 sequence: CASSLDQGGWYGYTF. CDR3 DNA: TGTGCCAGCAGCTTAGACCAGGGAGGATGGTATGGCTACACCTTC.

V gene TRBV5-1 combines with J gene TRBJ2-1; tentatively, D is TRBD1 (6 bases). The V end was cut by 0 bases, the J end by 9 bases, with 16 bases between. Germline loops: CDR1 SGHRS, CDR2 YFSETQ. CDR3 size: 15 residues. The CDR3 DNA sequence: TGCGCCAGCAGCTTGGTCACGCTTCAGGGGACTGAGCAGTTCTTC. Translated, it gives CASSLVTLQGTEQFF.

This clonotype has a single count. The rearrangement links TRBV7-9 to TRBJ2-7; weak D call: TRBD1 (6 bases). The CDR3 runs to 14 residues. Germline V gene lookup returns CDR1 SEHNR and CDR2 FQNEAQ (reference sequence). Trimming pared 3 bases from V and 7 bases from J, leaving 16 bases between. CDR3 coding DNA: TGTGCCAGCAGCTTTACTACCAGGGACAATGAGCAGTACTTC. This encodes CASSFTTRDNEQYF.